These 14 T cell receptor beta chains were sequenced from one sample in a study of cytomegalovirus exposure and HLA in healthy donors. The primer mix had 60 Vbeta and 13 Jbeta primers. The assay was immunoSEQ multiplex PCR, and TCRdb's table has in-frame clones only and misses some. In the table there are roughly 150,000 clones, 82% of which are singletons. Sample: PBMCs. The receptors come from a male donor in good health and CMV-seronegative.

The chain links TRBV30 to TRBJ2-4; perhaps TRBD1 as D (5 bases). CDR1 GTSNPN and CDR2 SVGIG come from the germline V gene (reference sequence). The CDR3 runs 13 residues. Trimming left V 2 bases short and J 11 bases short, with 16 bases between. The CDR3 bases are TGTGCCTGGAGTATAGCAGGCGAAGGGGTTCAGTACTTC. This translates into CAWSIAGEGVQYF. Variable domain in full (rest from reference TRBV30 and TRBJ2-4): SQTIHQWPATLVQPVGSPLSLECTVEGTSNPNLYWYRQAAGRGLQLLFYSVGIGQISSEVPQNLSASRPQDRQFILSSKKLLLSDSGFYLCAWSIAGEGVQYFGAGTRLSVL.

The V gene is TRBV19, the J gene TRBJ2-1; D is undetermined. Between the trimmed V and J ends, which lost 3 bases and 3 bases, there was a span of 9 bases. The V gene's germline CDR1 is LNHDA and CDR2 SQIVND (reference sequence). CDR3 length equals 14 residues. In nucleotides, the CDR3 is TGTGCCAGTAGTATTCGGCAGGACTACAATGAGCAGTTCTTC. Its protein is CASSIRQDYNEQFF.

V and J are TRBV30 and TRBJ1-6, with 10 bases identical to TRBD1. This CDR3 comprises 13 residues. Trimming at V came to 5 bases and at J to 9 bases, leaving 4 bases not matched to a gene. Germline V gene lookup returns CDR1 GTSNPN and CDR2 SVGIG (reference sequence). CDR3 in amino acids: CAWSDRGLSPLHF. For the CDR3, the DNA is TGTGCCTGGTCCGACAGGGGGCTTTCACCCCTCCACTTT.

This clone was picked up a small number of times. V gene TRBV30 combines with J gene TRBJ1-6; 11 nucleotides agree with TRBD1. Trimming removed 4 bases from V and 10 bases from J; junction bases left unmatched: 3. This CDR3 region has 13 residues. Germline values: CDR1 GTSNPN, CDR2 SVGIG (reference sequence). The CDR3 sequence is CAWTGTGGSPLHF. The CDR3 DNA reads as TGTGCCTGGACCGGGACAGGGGGATCACCCCTCCACTTT.

This chain uses TRBV25-1 with TRBJ2-5; TRBD2 agrees at 7 bases. The CDR3 consists of 16 residues. V trimming: 2 bases; J trimming: 1 base; junction bases outside the gene matches: 7. Germline loops: CDR1 MGHDK, CDR2 SYGVNS. Here the CDR3 DNA reads TGTGCCAGCAGTGAAGGGGGGGTGCTCCTCCAAGAGACCCAGTACTTC. Its protein product is CASSEGGVLLQETQYF.

The V gene is TRBV14, the J gene TRBJ2-7, with D perhaps TRBD1 (5 bases). In germline, CDR1 is SGHDN, CDR2 FVKESK. The CDR3 runs 16 residues. V was clipped by 0 bases and J by 4 bases, with 16 bases between them. The CDR3 DNA reads as TGTGCCAGCAGCCAAGATTCGTTAGGGGTTCGGTACGAGCAGTACTTC. Translation gives CASSQDSLGVRYEQYF.

This chain connects TRBV6-1 to TRBJ1-1; tentatively, D is TRBD1 (6 bases). Trimming cost V 10 bases and J 8 bases, with 14 bases left between them. Per the germline V gene, CDR1 is MNHNS and CDR2 is SASEGT. This CDR3 is built from 11 residues. The CDR3 sequence: CAIRTAREAFF. The DNA of the CDR3 is TGTGCCATCCGGACAGCTCGCGAAGCTTTCTTT.

The genes are TRBV5-4 and TRBJ2-7, with 7 bases lining up with TRBD2. The germline V gene encodes CDR1 SGHNT and CDR2 YYREEE (reference sequence). J gave up 0 bases and V 4 bases, and 1 base lay outside the gene matches. There are 13 residues in the CDR3. The DNA of the CDR3 is TGTGCCAGCAGCCCGGGGGGCTCCTACGAGCAGTACTTC. Its protein is CASSPGGSYEQYF.

The chain employs TRBV15 and TRBJ2-5; 7 bases match TRBD2. The J call is in doubt because the DNA end fits TRBJ2-7 better. Germline CDR1 and CDR2: LNHNV and YYDKDF (reference sequence). The CDR3 is 18 residues long. The CDR3 sequence: CATSRDFVDGGRGYEQYF. CDR3 nucleotides: TGTGCCACCAGCAGAGATTTCGTTGATGGCGGGAGAGGCTACGAGCAGTACTTC.

The V call is TRBV4-3, the J call TRBJ2-7; D is possibly TRBD1 (5 bases). CDR1 and CDR2 (germline): LGHNA, YSLEER. The germline V and J ends were trimmed by 1 base and 9 bases, with 16 bases remaining between them. There are 14 residues in the CDR3. In DNA form, the CDR3 reads TGCGCCAGCAGCCAAGTCCAGACAGCCGGTGGGCAGTACTTC. This encodes CASSQVQTAGGQYF.

The chain combines TRBV10-1 with TRBJ2-2; 10 bases are a match to TRBD2. J was trimmed by 2 bases and V by 2 bases; bases with no gene match: 11. The germline gives CDR1 WNHNN, CDR2 SYGVQD (reference sequence). CDR3 size: 19 residues. This chain's CDR3 is CASSEASGRERSNTGELFF. The CDR3 bases are TGCGCCAGCAGTGAGGCGAGCGGGAGGGAGAGGAGCAACACCGGGGAGCTGTTTTTT.

CDR3 protein: CASSYSAGWNTEAFF. CDR3 DNA sequence: TGTGCCAGCAGTTACTCCGCAGGATGGAACACTGAAGCTTTCTTT. The chain combines TRBV6-5 with TRBJ1-1; D ambiguous. V lost 0 bases and J lost 1, with 9 bases in between. Germline V gives CDR1 MNHEY, CDR2 SVGAGI. The CDR3 runs 15 residues.

The chain links TRBV5-1 to TRBJ2-7; 10 bases are a match to TRBD1. Germline-derived CDR1 and CDR2 are SGHRS and YFSETQ. Trimming took 3 bases from V and 7 from J; bases not matched to a gene: 10. The CDR3 runs to 15 residues. CDR3 region: CASSSSRTGGREQYF. DNA for the CDR3: TGCGCCAGCAGCTCGTCCCGGACAGGGGGTCGGGAGCAGTACTTC.

This sequence joins TRBV2 and TRBJ1-3; the D is unclear. The V end was cut by 6 bases, the J end by 0 bases, with 12 bases between. Germline CDR1 and CDR2: SNHLY and FYNNEI. CDR3 length equals 15 residues. CDR3 nucleotide sequence: TGTGCCAGCAGCCCAATACTCGTCTCTGGAAACACCATATATTTT. Protein: CASSPILVSGNTIYF.